These 26 T cell receptor beta chains were all obtained from the same sample, sequenced in a study of blood T cell repertoires in COVID-19 (dated by TCRdb to the early 2020s). To prepare the library, the immunoSEQ multiplex PCR assay was applied. TCRdb took over this immuneACCESS table, retaining in-frame rearrangements with V and J assigned. Such tables are incomplete; in checked studies, under half of the missing clones stem from an unresolved V gene, and the remainder is unexplained. Here the sample has hundreds of thousands of clones; approximately 84% occur a single time. Approximately 7.9% of the sample belongs to the ten largest clones. Source material: peripheral blood. The receptor set was obtained from an elderly woman with acute or convalescent COVID-19.

The chain recombines TRBV7-3 with TRBJ2-7; TRBD2 might be the D (5 bases). CDR3 length: 13 amino acids. V gave up 3 bases and J gave up 7 bases, with 13 bases separating them. Germline V lookup: CDR1 SGHTA, CDR2 FQGTGA. The CDR3 DNA reads TGTGCCAGCAGCTTGGGCCGTTCGGGGGAGCAGTACTTC. The encoded protein is CASSLGRSGEQYF.

The chain combines TRBV19 with TRBJ2-1; 14 nucleotides line up with TRBD2. J was trimmed by 7 bases and V by 4 bases; bases with no gene match: 3. The CDR3 contains 15 residues. Germline V gene lookup returns CDR1 LNHDA and CDR2 SQIVND (reference sequence). The CDR3 sequence: CASSTWTSGGNEQFF. The CDR3 DNA reads as TGTGCCAGTAGTACCTGGACTAGCGGGGGGAATGAGCAGTTCTTC.

This chain links TRBV7-9 with TRBJ2-5; no firm D call. Germline CDR1 is SEHNR and CDR2 is FQNEAQ (reference sequence). This CDR3 contains 11 residues. V lost 4 bases and J lost 6, with 6 bases in between. CDR3 bases: TGTGCCAGCAGCTCCCTCCAGACCCAGTACTTC. Translated, it gives CASSSLQTQYF.

The genes are TRBV9 and TRBJ2-2, with 10 bases matching TRBD1. The CDR3 contains 16 residues. V gave up 4 bases and J gave up 3 bases; unmatched junction bases: 6. The germline V gene encodes CDR1 SGDLS and CDR2 YYNGEE. CDR3 DNA sequence: TGTGCCAGCAGCACACAAGGGACAGGGGACACCGGGGAGCTGTTTTTT. Protein product: CASSTQGTGDTGELFF.

The chain joins TRBV28 to TRBJ2-7, with TRBD1 as a possible D gene (6 bases). The CDR3 totals 14 residues. The V end was cut by 6 bases, the J end by 7 bases, with 19 bases between. Per germline, CDR1 MDHEN and CDR2 SYDVKM. For the CDR3, the DNA is TGTGCCAGCAGCACAGAGCTGGGGGCTTGGGAGCAGTACTTC. Protein product: CASSTELGAWEQYF.

The chain links TRBV7-2 to TRBJ2-7; TRBD2 aligns across 10 bases. CDR1 and CDR2 (germline): SGHTA, FQGNSA. V was pared by 1 base and J by 0 bases, with 6 bases of the junction left unmatched. This CDR3 region has 17 residues. The CDR3 DNA sequence: TGTGCCAGCAGCTTAGGCCCCTCTAGCGGGAGCTCCTACGAGCAGTACTTC. This encodes CASSLGPSSGSSYEQYF.

V and J are TRBV6-6 and TRBJ1-5; TRBD1 is a possible D gene (5 bases). The CDR3 runs to 15 residues. Between the trimmed V and J ends, which lost 2 bases and 4 bases, there was a span of 12 bases. The V gene's germline CDR1 is MNHNY and CDR2 SVGAGI (reference sequence). CDR3 nucleotides: TGTGCCAGCAGTTACACGCCGCAGGGAAATCAGCCCCAGCATTTT. Amino acid sequence: CASSYTPQGNQPQHF.

V usage is TRBV5-1 and J usage is TRBJ2-2, with 7 bases that match TRBD2. The CDR3 extends over 16 amino acids. V lost 3 bases to trimming and J lost 3 bases; unmatched junction nucleotides: 8. Germline V lookup: CDR1 SGHRS, CDR2 YFSETQ. The DNA for the CDR3 is TGCGCCAGCAGCTCCATAACTAGCGCCTACACCGGGGAGCTGTTTTTT. Translated, it gives CASSSITSAYTGELFF.

V gene TRBV3-1 (or the pseudogene TRBV3-2) combines with J gene TRBJ1-6; 8 bases are shared with TRBD1. The V gene's germline CDR1 is LGHDT and CDR2 YNNKEL (reference sequence). Trimming at V came to 0 bases and at J to 5 bases, leaving 6 bases not matched to a gene. The CDR3 runs 17 residues. This CDR3 is CASSQDRQGPDNSPLHF. The CDR3 DNA reads TGTGCCAGCAGCCAAGATCGACAGGGGCCAGATAATTCACCCCTCCACTTT.

This clone was recorded a few times. The chain carries TRBV10-3 and TRBJ1-2; TRBD1 aligns across 9 bases. The CDR3 has 15 residues. V lost 3 bases, J lost 6 bases, and 8 bases stayed unmatched. Germline values: CDR1 ENHRY, CDR2 SYGVKD. This chain's CDR3 is CAISEERQGGNGYTF. In DNA, the CDR3 is TGTGCCATCAGTGAAGAACGACAGGGGGGCAATGGCTACACCTTC.

This clone was recorded many times. This chain links TRBV19 with TRBJ2-2; no firm D call. The CDR3 totals 13 residues. V was shortened by 7 bases and J by 4 bases, with 10 bases between the two germline ends. Germline V CDR1 and CDR2: LNHDA, SQIVND (reference sequence). CDR3 loop: CASTTFITGELFF. The CDR3 bases are TGTGCCAGTACTACTTTTATCACCGGGGAGCTGTTTTTT.

This clone ranks as medium-sized. The chain employs TRBV5-1 and TRBJ2-7; 9 nucleotides align to TRBD1. Germline CDR1 is SGHRS and CDR2 is YFSETQ. The CDR3 runs to 15 residues. V lost 2 bases to trimming and J lost 4 bases; unmatched junction nucleotides: 7. CDR3 amino acids: CASSLMPGQGYEQYF. DNA of the CDR3: TGCGCCAGCAGCTTAATGCCGGGACAGGGATACGAGCAGTACTTC.

This clone was counted only a few times. The genes are TRBV30 and TRBJ1-4; TRBD1 might be the D (5 bases). Germline-derived CDR1 and CDR2 are GTSNPN and SVGIG (reference sequence). V lost 7 bases, J lost 3 bases, and 15 bases lay in between. The CDR3 spans 14 residues. The CDR3 DNA sequence: TGTGCCTCGTCACGGCGGGGGGCTAATGAAAAACTGTTTTTT. Translated, it gives CASSRRGANEKLFF. The full variable domain, with the rest looked up from reference TRBV30 and TRBJ1-4, is SQTIHQWPATLVQPVGSPLSLECTVEGTSNPNLYWYRQAAGRGLQLLFYSVGIGQISSEVPQNLSASRPQDRQFILSSKKLLLSDSGFYLCASSRRGANEKLFFGSGTQLSVL.

The CDR3 here is CASSFGTSGTYEQYF. CDR3 nucleotide sequence: TGTGCCAGTAGTTTCGGGACTAGCGGAACCTACGAGCAGTACTTC. This sequence joins TRBV19 and TRBJ2-7; 11 positions agree with TRBD2. Germline trimming cut 5 bases from V and 2 bases from J; bases unmatched to any gene: 5. The CDR3 has 15 amino acids. CDR1 is LNHDA, CDR2 SQIVND, per germline (reference sequence).

This sequence joins TRBV11-3 and TRBJ1-4, with D tentatively TRBD1 (5 bases). V lost 4 bases, J lost 6 bases, and 9 bases lay in between. Germline CDR1 SGHNT, CDR2 YENEEA. The CDR3 extends over 13 amino acids. The CDR3 sequence is CASSSGGDEKLFF. In nucleotides, the CDR3 is TGTGCCAGCAGCTCCGGGGGGGATGAAAAACTGTTTTTT.

The chain combines TRBV28 with TRBJ1-2; weak D call: TRBD1 (5 bases). This CDR3 comprises 14 residues. Germline lookup yields CDR1 MDHEN and CDR2 SYDVKM. V was cut by 2 bases and J by 5 bases, with 12 bases left in between. The CDR3 loop is CASSLIPGGYGYTF. DNA of the CDR3: TGTGCCAGCAGTTTAATTCCGGGGGGGTATGGCTACACCTTC.

This clone was detected only once. The chain links TRBV11-3 to TRBJ1-2; D uncertain. With 7 bases removed from V and 8 bases from J, the gap between germline ends came to 8 bases. Germline CDR1 and CDR2: SGHNT and YENEEA. This CDR3 has 10 residues. CDR3 sequence reads: CASTPPGYTF. The CDR3 coding sequence is TGTGCCAGCACCCCCCCAGGCTACACCTTC.

The chain employs TRBV9 and TRBJ1-5; tentatively, D is TRBD1 (6 bases). The CDR3 covers 16 residues. V lost 1 base and J 3 bases, leaving 14 bases between the germline ends. Germline-derived CDR1 and CDR2 are SGDLS and YYNGEE. CDR3 residues: CASSVRSGQFNQPQHF. In DNA form, the CDR3 reads TGTGCCAGCAGCGTAAGGTCTGGACAGTTCAATCAGCCCCAGCATTTT.

The chain carries TRBV24-1 and TRBJ2-3, with no clear D. The CDR3 is 14 residues long. V lost 3 bases to trimming and J lost 1 base, with 7 bases between them. The germline V gene encodes CDR1 KGHDR and CDR2 SFDVKD. CDR3: CATSDPGRTDTQYF. The CDR3 DNA sequence: TGTGCCACCAGTGATCCTGGGCGCACAGATACGCAGTATTTT.

Only one count was recorded for this clone. The chain has TRBV19 and TRBJ2-7, with 9 bases that match TRBD2. Germline loops: CDR1 LNHDA, CDR2 SQIVND (reference sequence). J was trimmed by 4 bases and V by 4 bases; bases with no gene match: 8. The CDR3 covers 15 residues. The CDR3 nucleotides are TGTGCCAGTAGTACGCCTCTAAGCGGGAGGTACGAGCAGTACTTC. Its protein product is CASSTPLSGRYEQYF.

The chain links TRBV3-1 (or the pseudogene TRBV3-2) to TRBJ1-3; D call uncertain. Germline lookup yields CDR1 LGHDT and CDR2 YNNKEL (reference sequence). The CDR3 runs 18 residues. The V end was cut by 4 bases, the J end by 0 bases, with 19 bases between. The CDR3 DNA follows: TGTGCCAGCAGCCCAATCCGTAAGGAGAGCTTCTCTGGAAACACCATATATTTT. This gives the protein CASSPIRKESFSGNTIYF.

This chain links TRBV18 with TRBJ2-4, with D hard to call. The germline CDR1 and CDR2 sequences are KGHSH and LQKENI. The CDR3 consists of 12 residues. V was clipped by 6 bases and J by 7 bases, with 10 bases between them. The CDR3 sequence: CASSVDGNIQYF. CDR3 bases: TGTGCCAGCTCCGTAGACGGGAACATTCAGTACTTC.

The chain carries TRBV6-6 and TRBJ2-2, with D maybe TRBD2 (6 bases). Germline assignment: CDR1 MNHNY and CDR2 SVGAGI (reference sequence). The germline V and J ends were trimmed by 5 bases and 6 bases, with 13 bases remaining between them. This CDR3 has 14 residues. CDR3 nucleotides: TGTGCCAGCAGTGTCTTCGGGGGTGCCGGGGAGCTGTTTTTT. This gives the protein CASSVFGGAGELFF.

This chain connects TRBV27 to TRBJ2-1, with D perhaps matching TRBD1 (5 bases). V lost 4 bases, J lost 3 bases, and 13 bases lay in between. CDR3 length: 15 amino acids. Germline V lookup: CDR1 MNHEY, CDR2 SMNVEV (reference sequence). The CDR3 region has the DNA TGTGCCAGCAGTTCGCCCGACAGAGACTACAATGAGCAGTTCTTC. This encodes CASSSPDRDYNEQFF.

The V and J genes are TRBV6-1 and TRBJ1-6; maybe TRBD1 (6 bases). This CDR3 spans 16 amino acids. V gave up 0 bases and J gave up 8 bases, with 14 bases separating them. The germline V gene encodes CDR1 MNHNS and CDR2 SASEGT. The CDR3 region is CASSEAAGGAHSPLHF. The DNA of the CDR3 is TGTGCCAGCAGTGAAGCGGCGGGGGGCGCCCATTCACCCCTCCACTTT.

V gene TRBV15 combines with J gene TRBJ2-2; D is undetermined. Germline V lookup: CDR1 LNHNV, CDR2 YYDKDF (reference sequence). This CDR3 spans 16 amino acids. Trimming removed 0 bases from V and 0 bases from J, with 8 bases in between. The CDR3 reads CATSRESGTNTGELFF. The CDR3, as DNA: TGTGCCACCAGCAGAGAGTCGGGTACGAACACCGGGGAGCTGTTTTTT.